The subject of this entry is one T cell receptor (beta chain). Its antigen is currently unknown. Germline CDR1 is SGHTA and CDR2 is FQGNSA. The CDR3 consists of 14 residues. Trimming cost V 5 bases and J 2 bases, with 13 bases left between them. The sample originates from a study of chemoradiotherapy in HPV16-positive cancers. General study results and limits: Candidate HPV-specific clones and E7-related TCR motifs grew in tumor during treatment. Better recurrence-free survival went with HPV-responsive T-cell expansion in HPV16-positive patients.

The repertoire was sequenced with immunoSEQ multiplex PCR; TCRdb's copy has only in-frame clones and lacks some. The sample contains tens of thousands of clones, roughly 75% of which appear only once. This specimen was blood, taken from a patient who underwent chemoradiotherapy. This chain joins TRBV7-2 and TRBJ2-7; D may correspond to TRBD1 or TRBD2 (6 bases each). The origin of this receptor is a human donor with HPV-associated anogenital cancer. The CDR3 spells CASSPEGGAYEQYF. CDR3 sequence (DNA): TGTGCCAGCAGCCCCGAGGGGGGCGCCTACGAGCAGTACTTC.